This T cell receptor beta chain was retrieved from a study of blood T cells in healthy people across ages (dated by TCRdb to the mid-2010s). With respect to the entire study: In model experiments, roughly one uniquely barcoded TCR beta cDNA molecule per two T cells was captured by template switching. Four age groups were formed from the donors: young (average approximately 17 years), middle-aged (more than 35), aged (62) and long-lived (more than 75). Age-related changes in TCR beta repertoire diversity were measured in the study by deep sequencing normalized with unique cDNA molecular identifiers. For two donors (one aged 18 to 30 and one aged 80 or older), the study analyzed two additional independent replicas of 1 million unique cDNA reads from the same blood draw. Points the paper makes about the study in general: Estimates of total diversity based on one million sequenced T cells were regarded as lower bounds and as underestimates. Bulk unsorted PBMC profiling prevented conclusive comparison of naive and antigen-experienced compartments. Observed TCR beta diversity per million T cells fell roughly linearly with age, and a significant reduction was already apparent by age roughly 40. The long-lived group showed more naive CD4+ T cells, fewer expanded clones and increased TCR diversity than the aged group, suggesting age selection. A strong correlation was found between observed TCR beta diversity and the percentage of naive T cells measured by flow cytometry. Donor CMV infection status was unknown, potentially confounding age-related changes in expanded clonotypes.

This clonotype was picked up a small number of times. This clone's antigen is unknown. The sample holds no much larger clone one base away, and base qualities are not on file. Donors were a few dozen systemically healthy Caucasian individuals from Russia aged roughly 6 to 100 years. Each donor gave ten milliliters of peripheral blood, collected into EDTA-treated Vacutainer tubes. Ficoll-Paque density-gradient centrifugation was used to isolate PBMCs, with at least 6.5 million per sample. Total RNA was extracted from PBMCs with Trizol reagent, with at least 5 micrograms obtained per sample. For every donor, an aliquot of PBMCs went through flow cytometry to measure the percentages of naive CD45RAhigh/CD27high T cells. Library method: 5' RACE. TCRdb names Illumina HiSeq 2500 as the instrument used. A second PCR of roughly 6 to 11 cycles was run with a J-beta primer mix and a sample-barcoded 5' primer. Each TCR beta cDNA molecule received a unique molecular identifier from a template-switch 5' adaptor carrying 12 random nucleotides. At least 2.5 million CDR3-containing paired-end reads were obtained from each sample. All of the RNA was converted into first-strand cDNA using the Mint cDNA synthesis kit, with a TRBC-specific oligonucleotide serving as the primer. After uracil-DNA glycosylase treatment, a first 18-cycle PCR used universal primers M1SS and BC2_uni_R on all cDNA. For the original study's pipeline: For normalization, 1 million high-quality reads, each with a distinct molecular identifier, were randomly selected from each sample. Instead of being binned into consensus sequences, reads with shared molecular identifiers were discarded. CDR3 identification, clonotype clustering and error correction used MiTCR with a Q25 quality threshold and the strictest error-elimination algorithm. A nonparametric unseen species model with Euler transformation was used to estimate lower-bound total TCR beta diversity. In-frame beta chains were kept once TCRdb had trimmed the public reads at Q25 with fastp and called clones with MiXCR. Identical CDR3 proteins give one entry, which carries the most common genes and DNA. TCRdb, rather than the study authors, made the V and J calls. The sample table shows fewer than 1,200,000 distinct CDR3 sequences, and 20% to 25% are seen once. The top ten clones comprise around 0.75% of the sample.

V is trimmed back by 1 base and J by 1 base, and the junction contains 6 bases that no gene match accounts for. The germline V gene (reference sequence) yields DFQATT for CDR1 and SNEGSKA for CDR2. Reading from cysteine to phenylalanine, the CDR3 counts 15 amino acids. Here the CDR3 DNA is all that survives: 45 bases in frame from base 1. The sample was also reused in another study, on T cells of mothers and their children. Drawing on the second study: Donors were nine systemically healthy Caucasian individuals: three mothers and their six children. cDNA synthesis used all of the extracted RNA, with around 1.5 ug of RNA in each 15 ul reaction. In the second PCR, the M1S primer added sample barcodes and 2-4 random nucleotides. Over 8 million TCR beta CDR3 reads were obtained for each mother, and 2.5 million to 3 million reads were obtained for each child. TCR recombination output is similarly shaped by thymic selection in related and unrelated pairs, with a minor effect exerted by inherited differences. Related mother-child pairs always showed normalized repertoire overlap that was slightly higher than in unrelated mother-child pairs, though the difference was never significant. With a sensitivity of about 100 clones per million clonotypes, no persistent microchimeric T cell clones were detected. Deep NGS was used in the study to compare the TCR beta repertoires of mothers and children and to look for features that separate related mother-child pairs from unrelated individuals. The mean age was roughly 40 +/- 4 years for the mothers and roughly 11 +/- 4 years for the children. After adapter ligation with NEBNext reagents, the libraries were sequenced on Illumina HiSeq 2000 with 100+100 nt paired-end reads. To prevent cross-contamination, the mother and child libraries were prepared one month apart and sequenced in separate runs. For each donor, somewhere between roughly 500,000 and 2,100,000 distinct TCR beta clonotypes were identified. Naive TCR beta clonotypes were estimated from low-frequency clonotypes matched to each donor's FACS-determined naive share, without sorting.

The source of this sequence is a girl between 2 and 10 years old in good health. Recombination linked TRBV20-1 to TRBJ1-2, and TRBD1 aligns with 7 junction nucleotides. Sequenced material: blood. The CDR3 protein sequence reads: CSARVKTGNNYGYTF. The bases are TGCAGTGCTAGAGTAAAGACAGGGAATAACTATGGCTACACCTTC.